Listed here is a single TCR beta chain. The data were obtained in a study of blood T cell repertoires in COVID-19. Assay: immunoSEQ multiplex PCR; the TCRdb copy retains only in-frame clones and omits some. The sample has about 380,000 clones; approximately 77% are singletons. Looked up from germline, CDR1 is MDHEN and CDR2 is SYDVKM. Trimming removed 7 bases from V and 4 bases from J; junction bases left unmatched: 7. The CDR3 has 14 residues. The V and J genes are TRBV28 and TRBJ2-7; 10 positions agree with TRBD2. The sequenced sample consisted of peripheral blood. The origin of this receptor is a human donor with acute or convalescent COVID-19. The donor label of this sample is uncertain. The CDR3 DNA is TGTGCCAGCATGCGAGCGGGGGGGCTTTACGAGCAGTACTTC. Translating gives CASMRAGGLYEQYF.